The T cell receptor beta chain described here comes from a study of blood T cell repertoires in COVID-19. At the level of the study: Samples taken during acute and convalescent COVID-19 were collected in the United States, Italy and Spain.

The CDR3 is made up of 15 amino acids. Germline V gives CDR1 SGHAT, CDR2 FQNNGV. The trim removed 5 bases at V and 5 bases at J, leaving 5 bases unmatched. Only one count was recorded for this clone. Source study methods: Reference gene primers were amplified, and this amplification served to estimate nucleated cell counts. Libraries were prepared by immunoSEQ multiplex PCR; TCRdb keeps only in-frame clonotypes and omits some of them. V and J calls plus clone size are reproduced from that table; the DNA served to infer D and trimming. The profile shows 200,000 to 300,000 clones, just over 85% of them singletons.

J is TRBJ2-1 and V is TRBV11-2; TRBD2 aligns across 11 bases. Sequences were obtained from peripheral blood. The origin of this receptor is a man aged 80 or over with acute or convalescent COVID-19. For the CDR3, the DNA is TGTGCCAGCAGCAAAACTAGCGGGGGCAACAATGAGCAGTTCTTC. It specifies CASSKTSGGNNEQFF.